This T cell receptor (beta chain) was retrieved from a study of T cell responses to AZD1222 COVID-19 vaccine. The CDR3 runs 13 residues. Germline CDR1 reads SEHNR; CDR2 reads FQNEAQ (reference sequence). The germline V and J ends were trimmed by 7 bases and 4 bases, with 13 bases remaining between them. Comment on this clone: No antigen is known for it.

General observations from the study: Females made up more of the donors, who were largely white British, and clonal diversity may have come out too low.

Using immunoSEQ multiplex PCR, the repertoire was profiled, and TCRdb retains in-frame clones only, with some absent. This repertoire shows 100,000 to 150,000 clones, roughly 90% found once; its top ten account for around 1.1%. The J gene is TRBJ1-2, the V gene TRBV7-9; TRBD1 is a possible D gene (5 bases). The sequencing here drew on peripheral blood, taken 28 days after the second AZD1222 dose. This sequence originates from an adult who received the AZD1222 COVID-19 vaccine. CDR3 protein: CASTPGVAYGYTF. CDR3 nucleotides: TGTGCCAGCACCCCGGGGGTGGCCTATGGCTACACCTTC.